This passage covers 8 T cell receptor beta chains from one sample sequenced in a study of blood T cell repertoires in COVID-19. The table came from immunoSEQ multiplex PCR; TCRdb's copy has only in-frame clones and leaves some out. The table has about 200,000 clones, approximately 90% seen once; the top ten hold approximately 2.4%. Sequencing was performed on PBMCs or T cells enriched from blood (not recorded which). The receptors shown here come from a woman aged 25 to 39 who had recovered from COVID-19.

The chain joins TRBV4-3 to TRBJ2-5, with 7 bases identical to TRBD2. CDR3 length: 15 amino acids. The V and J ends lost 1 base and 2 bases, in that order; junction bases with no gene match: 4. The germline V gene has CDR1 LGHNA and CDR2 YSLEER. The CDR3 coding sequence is TGCGCCAGCAGCCAAGGCGGGGGAGTACAAGAGACCCAGTACTTC. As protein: CASSQGGGVQETQYF.

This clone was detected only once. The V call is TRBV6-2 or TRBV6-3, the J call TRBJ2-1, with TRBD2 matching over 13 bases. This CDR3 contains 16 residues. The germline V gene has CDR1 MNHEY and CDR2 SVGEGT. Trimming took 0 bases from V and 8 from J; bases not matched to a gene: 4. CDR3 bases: TGTGCCAGCAGTTACTCGGGACTAGCGGGGTTGTATGAGCAGTTCTTC. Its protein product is CASSYSGLAGLYEQFF.

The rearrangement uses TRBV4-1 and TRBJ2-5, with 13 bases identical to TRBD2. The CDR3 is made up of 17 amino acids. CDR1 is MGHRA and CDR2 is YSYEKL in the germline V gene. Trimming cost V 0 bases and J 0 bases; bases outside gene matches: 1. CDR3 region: CASSQEGLAGNQETQYF. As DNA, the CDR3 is TGCGCCAGCAGCCAAGAGGGACTAGCGGGGAACCAAGAGACCCAGTACTTC.

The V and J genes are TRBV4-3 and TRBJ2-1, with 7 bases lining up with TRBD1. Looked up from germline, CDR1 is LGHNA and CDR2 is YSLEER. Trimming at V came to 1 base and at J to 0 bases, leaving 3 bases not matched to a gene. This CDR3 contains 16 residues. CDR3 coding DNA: TGCGCCAGCAGCCAAGGTTGGGACAGCTCCTACAATGAGCAGTTCTTC. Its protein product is CASSQGWDSSYNEQFF.

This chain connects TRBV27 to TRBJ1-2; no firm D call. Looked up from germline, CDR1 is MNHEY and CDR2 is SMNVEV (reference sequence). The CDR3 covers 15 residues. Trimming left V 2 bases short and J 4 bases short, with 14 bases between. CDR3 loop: CASSLGGTRRYGYTF. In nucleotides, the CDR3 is TGTGCCAGCAGTTTAGGAGGAACGCGTCGCTATGGCTACACCTTC.

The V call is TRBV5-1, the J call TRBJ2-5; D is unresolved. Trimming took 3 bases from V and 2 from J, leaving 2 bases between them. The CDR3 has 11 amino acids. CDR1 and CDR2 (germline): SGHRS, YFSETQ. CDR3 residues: CASSSQETQYF. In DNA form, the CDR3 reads TGCGCCAGCAGCTCACAAGAGACCCAGTACTTC.

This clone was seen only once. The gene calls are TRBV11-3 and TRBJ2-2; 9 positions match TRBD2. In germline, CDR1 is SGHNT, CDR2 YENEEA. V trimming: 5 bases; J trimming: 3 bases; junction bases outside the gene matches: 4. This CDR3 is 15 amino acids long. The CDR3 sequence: CASSAGGVDTGELFF. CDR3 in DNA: TGTGCCAGCAGCGCGGGGGGGGTTGACACCGGGGAGCTGTTTTTT.

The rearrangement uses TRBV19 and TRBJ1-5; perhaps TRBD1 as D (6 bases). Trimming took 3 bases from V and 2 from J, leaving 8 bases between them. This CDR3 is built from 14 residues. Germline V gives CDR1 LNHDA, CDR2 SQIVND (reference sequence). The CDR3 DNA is TGTGCCAGTAGTATGGGGGCAGGCAATCAGCCCCAGCATTTT. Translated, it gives CASSMGAGNQPQHF. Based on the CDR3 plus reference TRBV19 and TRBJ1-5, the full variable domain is DGGITQSPKYLFRKEGQNVTLSCEQNLNHDAMYWYRQDPGQGLRLIYYSQIVNDFQKGDIAEGYSVSREKKESFPLTVTSAQKNPTAFYLCASSMGAGNQPQHFGDGTRLSIL.